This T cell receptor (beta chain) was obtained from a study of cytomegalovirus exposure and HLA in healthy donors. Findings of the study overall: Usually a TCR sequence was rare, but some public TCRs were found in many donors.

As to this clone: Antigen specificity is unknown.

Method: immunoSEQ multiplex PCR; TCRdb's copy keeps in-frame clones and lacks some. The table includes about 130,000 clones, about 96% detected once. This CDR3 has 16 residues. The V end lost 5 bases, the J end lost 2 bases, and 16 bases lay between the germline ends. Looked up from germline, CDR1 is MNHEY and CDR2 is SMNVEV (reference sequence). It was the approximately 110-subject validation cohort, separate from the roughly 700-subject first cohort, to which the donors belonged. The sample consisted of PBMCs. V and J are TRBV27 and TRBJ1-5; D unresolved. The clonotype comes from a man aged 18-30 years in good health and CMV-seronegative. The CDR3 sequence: CASSRVDFSGNQPQHF. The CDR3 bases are TGTGCCAGCAGTCGGGTCGATTTCAGTGGCAATCAGCCCCAGCATTTT.